This T cell receptor (beta chain) was recovered during a study of shared clonotypes between healthy human individuals. On the study more broadly: The cohort comprised two women and a few men. Their ages spanned 18 to 49 years. The plates for each donor numbered three CD4 naive, three CD4 memory, two CD8 naive and one CD8 memory.

Using immunoSEQ multiplex PCR, the repertoire was profiled, and TCRdb retains in-frame clones only, with some absent. The sample shows about 600,000 clones, roughly 95% of them seen only once. CD45RO-negative, CCR7-positively selected cells formed the naive CD8 fraction, excluding terminally differentiated effector memory CD45RA+ cells. The clonotype comes from a young woman in good health. Material: naive CD8+ T cells sorted from blood.

As DNA, the CDR3 is TGTGCCAGCAGGTGGAGCCTCGCGGATGGCTACACCTTC. Its translation is CASRWSLADGYTF. The genes are TRBV6-1 and TRBJ1-2; no reliable D call. V was trimmed by 6 bases and J by 6 bases, leaving 14 bases between them. The germline CDR1 and CDR2 sequences are MNHNS and SASEGT. This CDR3 has 13 residues.